Below are 19 T cell receptor beta chains sequenced from a single sample in a study of blood T cell repertoires in COVID-19. Method: immunoSEQ multiplex PCR; TCRdb's copy keeps in-frame clones and lacks some. Of a few hundred thousand clones listed, roughly 87% are singletons. Sequenced input: peripheral blood. The source is a woman aged 40-49 years who had recovered from COVID-19.

V usage is TRBV7-2 and J usage is TRBJ1-2; tentatively, D is TRBD1 (5 bases). CDR3 length: 13 residues. Between the trimmed V and J ends, which lost 8 bases and 4 bases, there was a span of 14 bases. CDR1 and CDR2 from the germline V gene are SGHTA and FQGNSA. CDR3 sequence: CASGAGQGYGYTF. CDR3 coding DNA: TGTGCCAGCGGTGCGGGGCAAGGCTATGGCTACACCTTC.

V usage is TRBV18 and J usage is TRBJ2-3, with D possibly TRBD1 on 5 matching bases. With 3 bases removed from V and 3 bases from J, the gap between germline ends came to 10 bases. The germline CDR1 and CDR2 sequences are KGHSH and LQKENI. This CDR3 has 14 amino acids. CDR3 nucleotide sequence: TGTGCCAGCTCACCGCAGGGTCGGACAGATACGCAGTATTTT. It translates to CASSPQGRTDTQYF.

The rearrangement uses TRBV6-2 or TRBV6-3 and TRBJ2-5; the D gene is possibly TRBD1 (6 bases). Per germline, CDR1 MNHEY and CDR2 SVGEGT. V was cut by 4 bases and J by 5 bases, with 17 bases left in between. This CDR3 comprises 15 residues. The chain's CDR3 is CASSSRSRGSETQYF. Here the CDR3 DNA reads TGTGCCAGCAGTTCCCGATCCAGGGGTTCGGAGACCCAGTACTTC.

The chain employs TRBV3-1 (or the pseudogene TRBV3-2) and TRBJ1-1; D perhaps matches TRBD1 (6 bases). Germline CDR1 LGHDT, CDR2 YNNKEL (reference sequence). V lost 4 bases and J lost 4, with 10 bases in between. The CDR3 totals 13 residues. CDR3 bases: TGTGCCAGCAGCCCGCAGGGGCCCACTGAAGCTTTCTTT. Its translation is CASSPQGPTEAFF.

The chain combines TRBV12-5 with TRBJ2-5, with a possible D match to TRBD2 (5 bases). V gave up 1 base and J gave up 4 bases, with 13 bases separating them. There are 15 residues in the CDR3. Germline CDR1 is LGHNT and CDR2 is FRNRAP. The CDR3: CASGLAGRGGETQYF. The CDR3 region has the DNA TGTGCTAGTGGTTTGGCGGGCCGGGGTGGAGAGACCCAGTACTTC.

The chain links TRBV14 to TRBJ1-6; tentatively, D is TRBD1 (5 bases). The germline V gene encodes CDR1 SGHDN and CDR2 FVKESK. Trimming shortened V by 1 base and J by 10 bases, and 8 bases separated the two germline ends. The length of the CDR3 is 13 residues. DNA of the CDR3: TGTGCCAGCAGCCAAGTCGGGGGATCACCCCTCCACTTT. It translates to CASSQVGGSPLHF.

The chain couples TRBV7-9 to TRBJ1-5; possibly TRBD1 for D (6 bases). The germline CDR1 and CDR2 sequences are SEHNR and FQNEAQ (reference sequence). The CDR3 totals 14 residues. V lost 5 bases and J 4 bases, leaving 12 bases between the germline ends. This CDR3 reads CASSKGQINQPQHF. The CDR3, as DNA: TGTGCCAGCAGCAAAGGACAGATAAATCAGCCCCAGCATTTT.

The rearrangement uses TRBV5-1 and TRBJ2-2, with D tentatively TRBD1 (5 bases). Germline V lookup: CDR1 SGHRS, CDR2 YFSETQ. The CDR3 consists of 18 residues. V shed 2 bases and J shed 3 bases, with 20 bases lying between them. The CDR3 DNA sequence: TGCGCCAGCAGCTTCGATCCGGACAAACCGACCGACACCGGGGAGCTGTTTTTT. This sequence encodes CASSFDPDKPTDTGELFF.

This clone came up once. The rearrangement joins TRBV11-3 to TRBJ2-1; TRBD1 aligns across 8 bases. Germline V gives CDR1 SGHNT, CDR2 YENEEA. V lost 5 bases to trimming and J lost 5 bases; unmatched junction nucleotides: 8. CDR3 length equals 15 residues. The CDR3 sequence: CASSARTGNHNEQFF. The CDR3 DNA sequence: TGTGCCAGCAGCGCCCGGACAGGGAACCACAATGAGCAGTTCTTC. Full variable domain (outside the CDR3, taken from reference TRBV11-3 and TRBJ2-1): EAGVVQSPRYKIIEKKQPVAFWCNPISGHNTLYWYLQNLGQGPELLIRYENEEAVDDSQLPKDRFSAERLKGVDSTLKIQPAELGDSAVYLCASSARTGNHNEQFFGPGTRLTVL.

The rearrangement uses TRBV5-1 and TRBJ1-1, with D possibly being TRBD1 (5 bases). V lost 0 bases and J lost 5, with 17 bases in between. The CDR3 covers 16 residues. The germline V gene encodes CDR1 SGHRS and CDR2 YFSETQ. As DNA, the CDR3 is TGCGCCAGCAGCTTGGAGAGGGGAGGGCCGAGGACTGAAGCTTTCTTT. This gives the protein CASSLERGGPRTEAFF.

The chain combines TRBV19 with TRBJ1-5; D is unresolved. CDR1 is LNHDA, CDR2 SQIVND, per germline (reference sequence). Trimming took 1 base from V and 7 from J, leaving 8 bases between them. This CDR3 contains 13 residues. The CDR3 region has the DNA TGTGCCAGTAGTATAGCTTCGGGACAGCCCCAGCATTTT. This sequence encodes CASSIASGQPQHF. The whole variable domain, filled in from reference TRBV19 and TRBJ1-5, reads DGGITQSPKYLFRKEGQNVTLSCEQNLNHDAMYWYRQDPGQGLRLIYYSQIVNDFQKGDIAEGYSVSREKKESFPLTVTSAQKNPTAFYLCASSIASGQPQHFGDGTRLSIL.

This chain connects TRBV9 to TRBJ2-7; 9 bases fit TRBD1. J lost 5 bases, V lost 1 base, and 7 bases had no gene match. The CDR3 runs 15 residues. The V gene's germline CDR1 is SGDLS and CDR2 YYNGEE. In nucleotides, the CDR3 is TGTGCCAGCAGCGTACAGACAGGGGGGATTCACGAGCAGTACTTC. It codes for CASSVQTGGIHEQYF.

V and J are TRBV19 and TRBJ2-1, with D possibly being TRBD2 (5 bases). Germline V gene sequence: CDR1 LNHDA, CDR2 SQIVND (reference sequence). This CDR3 has 13 residues. V gave up 5 bases and J gave up 4 bases, with 9 bases separating them. The CDR3 DNA is TGTGCCAGTAGTCCCCGGGATTACAATGAGCAGTTCTTC. This gives the protein CASSPRDYNEQFF.

The rearrangement links TRBV11-1 to TRBJ2-7; tentative D call: TRBD1 (5 bases). The germline gives CDR1 SGHAT, CDR2 FQDESV (reference sequence). The CDR3 length is 14 residues. Trimming took off 4 bases at V and 4 bases at J, with 14 bases between the two ends. CDR3 DNA: TGTGCCAGCAGCTCGGCAGGGATAGCTTACGAGCAGTACTTC. Its translation is CASSSAGIAYEQYF.

As regards this clone: At the DNA level, this CDR3 is encoded by other sequences in the same sample as well. V usage is TRBV2 and J usage is TRBJ2-3; 13 bases agree with TRBD2. The germline CDR1 and CDR2 sequences are SNHLY and FYNNEI. V trimming: 5 bases; J trimming: 0 bases; junction bases outside the gene matches: 5. This CDR3 has 17 amino acids. The CDR3 DNA reads TGTGCCAGCAGTACGACTAGCGGGGGGCCTAGCACAGATACGCAGTATTTT. This codes for CASSTTSGGPSTDTQYF.

The chain carries TRBV6-1 and TRBJ2-2; 8 bases are a match to TRBD1. Germline V CDR1 and CDR2: MNHNS, SASEGT. The CDR3 consists of 16 residues. V dropped 4 bases and J dropped 1; count of bases not matched to a gene: 5. In DNA form, the CDR3 reads TGTGCCAGCAGTGTTGTTGGACAGGGGAACACCGGGGAGCTGTTTTTT. It codes for CASSVVGQGNTGELFF.

V and J are TRBV27 and TRBJ1-1; 10 nucleotides align to TRBD1. Germline trimming cut 6 bases from V and 5 bases from J; bases unmatched to any gene: 9. Looked up from germline, CDR1 is MNHEY and CDR2 is SMNVEV (reference sequence). The CDR3 length is 15 residues. The CDR3 reads CASRLRDRGSTEAFF. The CDR3 DNA sequence: TGTGCCAGCAGGCTCCGGGACAGGGGATCAACTGAAGCTTTCTTT.

This chain links TRBV6-5 with TRBJ1-3; D unclear. Germline CDR1 is MNHEY and CDR2 is SVGAGI. V was pared by 8 bases and J by 0 bases, with 14 bases between. The CDR3 length is 15 residues. The CDR3 coding sequence is TGTGCCAGCCCGGGATCCCCCTTCTCTGGAAACACCATATATTTT. As protein: CASPGSPFSGNTIYF.

In the case of this clone: A junction boundary mismatches the germline segment, possibly from a read error. The V and J genes are TRBV19 and TRBJ1-1, with D hard to call. The CDR3 runs 19 residues. Germline assignment: CDR1 LNHDA and CDR2 SQIVND (reference sequence). CDR3 DNA: TGTGCCAGTAGTTTAGAGGGAGCACAAACCATCGGAGTGGGTACTGAAGCTTTCTTT. Encoded protein: CASSLEGAQTIGVGTEAFF. Complete variable domain (other parts from reference TRBV19 and TRBJ1-1): DGGITQSPKYLFRKEGQNVTLSCEQNLNHDAMYWYRQDPGQGLRLIYYSQIVNDFQKGDIAEGYSVSREKKESFPLTVTSAQKNPTAFYLCASSLEGAQTIGVGTEAFFGQGTRLTVV.